Following are 7 T cell receptor beta chains from one sample sequenced in a study of molecular identifiers for immune sequencing clone quantification. TCRdb fed the PCR reads into MiXCR, producing one record per CDR3 protein. Of 60,000 to 70,000 distinct CDR3 sequences listed, around 17% were seen once; the top ten hold over 1.2%. Sequenced sample: naive CD8+ T cells from blood, with Jurkat cell RNA spiked in. Subset of the sample: FACS-sorted CD8+CD4-CCR7+CD45RA+ naive T cells. All receptors derive from a human donor in good health. Some libraries in this study had Jurkat cell RNA spiked in.

As for this clonotype: This may be a read error, as it is one base from a much larger clone. This chain uses TRBV5-1 with TRBJ1-4; D might be TRBD1 (6 bases). The CDR3 loop spans 15 amino acids. Germline V gene lookup returns CDR1 SGHRS and CDR2 YFSETQ. CDR3 sequence reads: CASSLVGQSNEKLCF. The CDR3 coding sequence is TGCGCCAGCAGCTTGGTCGGACAGAGTAATGAAAAACTGTGTTTT.

This clonotype was counted ten times or more. J is TRBJ1-4 and V is TRBV4-1, with 7 nucleotides matching TRBD1. V shed 0 bases, J shed 8 bases, and the junction held 0 bases outside the gene matches. Germline CDR1 reads MGHRA; CDR2 reads YSYEKL. CDR3 size: 13 residues. CDR3 amino acids: CASSQEDREKLFF. The CDR3 region has the DNA TGCGCCAGCAGCCAAGAGGACAGGGAAAAACTGTTTTTT.

This clonotype was detected ten times or more. V and J are TRBV11-2 and TRBJ2-4; TRBD2 might be the D (5 bases). The CDR3 length is 15 residues. The germline gives CDR1 SGHAT, CDR2 FQNNGV. The ends were cut back, 1 base at V and 0 bases at J, with 7 bases in the middle. CDR3 region: CASSLAGGAKNIQYF. As DNA, the CDR3 is TGTGCCAGCAGCTTAGCTGGAGGAGCCAAAAACATTCAGTACTTC.

This clonotype was counted at least ten times. The V call is TRBV7-9, the J call TRBJ2-1, with 9 bases matching TRBD2. The ends lost 4 bases at V and 2 bases at J; junction bases unmatched: 12. Germline V lookup: CDR1 SEHNR, CDR2 FQNEAQ (reference sequence). The CDR3 sequence is 18 residues long. In DNA form, the CDR3 reads TGTGCCAGCAGCTCGCCCTTGGGGGGCGGGAGGGCCTACAATGAGCAGTTCTTC. As protein: CASSSPLGGGRAYNEQFF.

This clonotype came up many times. This sequence joins TRBV18 and TRBJ2-5; no reliable D call. The CDR3 spans 13 residues. Germline CDR1 KGHSH, CDR2 LQKENI. V lost 0 bases and J lost 5, with 7 bases in between. The CDR3 here is CASSPPSWETQYF. The CDR3 coding sequence is TGTGCCAGCTCACCACCTAGCTGGGAGACCCAGTACTTC.

This clonotype was observed at least ten times. The chain is built from TRBV3-1 and TRBJ2-1; 11 bases match TRBD2. CDR1 and CDR2 from the germline V gene are LGHDT and YNNKEL (reference sequence). The CDR3 runs 16 residues. Germline trimming cut 4 bases from V and 2 bases from J; bases unmatched to any gene: 4. This CDR3 is CASSRTGLAAYNEQFF. The CDR3 nucleotides are TGTGCCAGCAGCCGGACGGGACTAGCGGCCTACAATGAGCAGTTCTTC.

This clonotype has a handful of counts. An end of the junction differs from the germline gene, which may be a read error. The V and J genes are TRBV20-1 and TRBJ2-1; a possible D gene is TRBD2 (5 bases). Germline V CDR1 and CDR2: DFQATT, SNEGSKA (reference sequence). The CDR3 has 15 residues. The CDR3 protein is CSARGLMSSYNEQFF. In nucleotides, the CDR3 is TGCAGTGCCAGAGGACTGATGAGCTCCTACAATGAGCAGTTCTTC.